This T cell receptor beta chain was obtained from a study of STAT5B mutations in CD4+ large granular lymphocyte leukemia. Buffy coats from healthy blood donors served as controls. This table comes from immunoSEQ multiplex PCR, and its TCRdb copy is limited to in-frame clones, with some not included. The data contain tens of thousands of clones, less than 80% of them singletons. Germline lookup yields CDR1 WSHSY and CDR2 SAAADI. The CDR3 contains 14 residues. Trimming took 7 bases from V and 9 from J; bases not matched to a gene: 11. Source material: CD4+ T cells from blood buffy coats. This clonotype was sampled from a human donor in good health. The J gene is TRBJ2-1, the V gene TRBV10-2; 8 positions match TRBD2. CDR3 in amino acids: CASKTGGRVGEQFF. CDR3 coding DNA: TGCGCCAGCAAGACGGGGGGGCGGGTTGGTGAGCAGTTCTTC.